Each of the 20 T cell receptor beta chains below was sequenced from the same sample in a study of human T cells and chemical hapten exposure (dated by TCRdb to 2020 to 2022). Receptor amplification or capture employed RACE. Sequenced using a NextSeq 500. TCRdb's own reprocessing of the public reads used fastp at Q25 and MiXCR and kept productive beta chains. Identical CDR3 proteins give one entry, which carries the most common genes and DNA. This sample gives fewer than 150,000 distinct CDR3 sequences in total; roughly 13% of them show up just once. The biggest ten clones account for around 0.99% of the sample. What the time point label conveys for this sample: patch test 1, 2 weeks after DPC sensitization. The sample's treatment or condition label is to be understood as: therapeutic diphenylcyclopropenone sensitization with weekly scalp DPC. This specimen was whole blood, taken in connection with sensitization to the hapten diphenylcyclopropenone (DPC). Receptor source: a man between 18 and 35 years old with alopecia areata. Some clones in this sample may be carry-over from other donors' samples.

This clonotype turned up a few times. CDR3 protein: CASNAGTDTQYF. The CDR3 bases are TGTGCCAGCAACGCGGGCACAGATACGCAGTATTTT. This chain connects TRBV5-5 to TRBJ2-3, with no clear D. The CDR3 is 12 residues long. Germline CDR1 SGHKS, CDR2 YYEKEE (reference sequence). Trimming removed 6 bases at V and 1 base at J, with 6 bases between.

This rearrangement joins TRBV20-1 to TRBJ2-1, with 9 bases identical to TRBD2. Germline CDR1 reads DFQATT; CDR2 reads SNEGSKA (reference sequence). CDR3 size: 14 residues. J gave up 14 bases and V 0 bases, and 11 bases lay outside the gene matches. The CDR3 coding sequence is TGCAGTGCTAGAGATCCTAGCGGCGGGGGGGCTAAGTTCTTC. This translates into CSARDPSGGGAKFF.

The sample holds a few counts of this clonotype. The V gene is TRBV27, the J gene TRBJ2-1; 11 nucleotides match TRBD2. V lost 0 bases, J lost 4 bases, and 2 bases stayed unmatched. Germline CDR1 and CDR2: MNHEY and SMNVEV (reference sequence). The CDR3 has 16 residues. CDR3 nucleotides: TGTGCCAGCAGTTTATCGCCTAGCGGGGGGTACAATGAGCAGTTCTTC. Translated: CASSLSPSGGYNEQFF.

The rearrangement uses TRBV7-2 and TRBJ2-5, with D perhaps assigned TRBD1 or TRBD2 (5 bases each). There are 16 residues in the CDR3. V gave up 5 bases and J gave up 5 bases, with 21 bases separating them. CDR1 and CDR2 from the germline V gene are SGHTA and FQGNSA. This chain's CDR3 is CASSQASGRAWETQYF. The CDR3 nucleotides are TGTGCCAGCAGCCAGGCCTCGGGGCGCGCGTGGGAGACCCAGTACTTC.

This clonotype was seen a few times. This chain links TRBV20-1 with TRBJ1-2; 9 bases fit TRBD1. CDR3 length: 14 residues. The junction had 9 bases not matched to a gene; V was cut back by 5 bases and J by 5 bases. The germline V gene encodes CDR1 DFQATT and CDR2 SNEGSKA (reference sequence). DNA of the CDR3: TGCAGTGCTTCTGAGGGGGGGACAGGGTATGGCTACACCTTC. Amino acid sequence: CSASEGGTGYGYTF.

This clonotype was detected a few times. The chain is built from TRBV5-4 and TRBJ2-2; 8 bases map to TRBD1. The junction had 10 bases not matched to a gene; V was cut back by 4 bases and J by 2 bases. Germline V lookup: CDR1 SGHNT, CDR2 YYREEE (reference sequence). The CDR3 extends over 17 amino acids. CDR3 residues: CASSLTGTGDNTGELFF. The CDR3 nucleotides read TGTGCCAGCAGCCTAACCGGGACAGGAGATAACACCGGGGAGCTGTTTTTT.

The chain combines TRBV28 with TRBJ2-7, with a weak D call TRBD1 (6 bases). The CDR3 is 13 amino acids. V was shortened by 5 bases and J by 4 bases, with 12 bases between the two germline ends. Germline values: CDR1 MDHEN, CDR2 SYDVKM. The CDR3: CASSADSSYEQYF. In DNA, the CDR3 is TGTGCCAGCAGTGCGGACAGCTCTTACGAGCAGTACTTC.

In this sample, this clonotype turned up a few times. V usage is TRBV6-2 or TRBV6-3 and J usage is TRBJ1-2; TRBD1 aligns across 10 bases. The CDR3 contains 16 residues. With V trimmed by 6 bases and J by 5 bases, 12 bases remained unmatched. Germline assignment: CDR1 MNHEY and CDR2 SVGEGT. CDR3 in DNA: TGTGCCAGCAGCCAAACGGGACAGGGGATCGGATATGGCTACACCTTC. This codes for CASSQTGQGIGYGYTF.

The rearrangement links TRBV6-6 to TRBJ1-3, with unresolved D. Germline values: CDR1 MNHNY, CDR2 SVGAGI (reference sequence). Trimming stripped 6 bases from V and 4 bases from J, with 16 bases between. This CDR3 comprises 15 residues. DNA of the CDR3: TGTGCCAGCAGCCCGGAGAGGGCAATAGGAAACACCATATATTTT. It specifies CASSPERAIGNTIYF.

The chain links TRBV27 to TRBJ1-6, with 9 bases that match TRBD1. Looked up from germline, CDR1 is MNHEY and CDR2 is SMNVEV (reference sequence). V dropped 5 bases and J dropped 4; count of bases not matched to a gene: 9. CDR3 length equals 17 residues. The CDR3 protein is CASSTRWDRVYNSPLHF. CDR3 in DNA: TGTGCCAGCAGTACTCGTTGGGACAGGGTATATAATTCACCCCTCCACTTT.

The chain couples TRBV6-5 to TRBJ1-6, with 9 nucleotides matching TRBD1. V lost 4 bases and J lost 10; bases outside the gene matches: 5. CDR1 MNHEY and CDR2 SVGAGI come from the germline V gene. The CDR3 is 14 residues long. The CDR3 is CASSSGQGGSPLHF. The CDR3 region has the DNA TGTGCCAGCAGTTCGGGACAGGGTGGCTCACCCCTCCACTTT.

This clonotype was seen a handful of times. The chain couples TRBV4-3 to TRBJ1-6; tentatively, D is TRBD1 (6 bases). The CDR3 has 18 amino acids. V lost 0 bases and J lost 7, with 19 bases in between. Germline CDR1 and CDR2: LGHNA and YSLEER. The CDR3 sequence is CASSQDGVPGARNSPLHF. CDR3 nucleotides: TGCGCCAGCAGCCAAGATGGGGTCCCAGGGGCGAGGAATTCACCCCTCCACTTT.

The chain joins TRBV12-3 or TRBV12-4 to TRBJ2-1; unclear D gene. V was trimmed by 7 bases and J by 10 bases, leaving 11 bases between them. The CDR3 is 11 amino acids. CDR3 nucleotides: TGTGCCAGCACCCCCGGTTGGGAGCAGTTCTTC. It codes for CASTPGWEQFF.

This clonotype was seen a few times. The chain couples TRBV9 to TRBJ1-2; D gene uncertain. The CDR3 extends over 14 amino acids. CDR1 is SGDLS, CDR2 YYNGEE, per germline. V shed 4 bases and J shed 4 bases, with 14 bases lying between them. The CDR3 sequence is CASSYRPETYGYTF. CDR3 sequence (DNA): TGTGCCAGCAGCTACCGTCCAGAAACCTATGGCTACACCTTC.

This clonotype was picked up a small number of times. The chain employs TRBV7-2 and TRBJ1-5; unclear D gene. V was pared by 4 bases and J by 6 bases, with 22 bases between. Germline values: CDR1 SGHTA, CDR2 FQGNSA. CDR3 size: 17 residues. CDR3: CASSSSFRRELGQPQHF. The DNA of the CDR3 is TGTGCCAGCAGCTCGTCTTTTCGACGCGAATTGGGTCAGCCCCAGCATTTT.

In its sample, this clonotype was seen a few times. The chain joins TRBV11-2 to TRBJ1-4; a possible D gene is TRBD1 (6 bases). Germline V lookup: CDR1 SGHAT, CDR2 FQNNGV. Trimming cost V 5 bases and J 0 bases, with 10 bases left between them. The CDR3 is 15 amino acids. The CDR3, as DNA: TGTGCCAGCAGCCACCGGACAGCAACTAATGAAAAACTGTTTTTT. Its translation: CASSHRTATNEKLFF.

This clonotype was observed at least ten times. The rearrangement uses TRBV15 and TRBJ2-3; D is uncertain. Germline CDR1 reads LNHNV; CDR2 reads YYDKDF (reference sequence). Between the trimmed V and J ends, which lost 6 bases and 0 bases, there was a span of 10 bases. CDR3 size: 14 residues. In nucleotides, the CDR3 is TGTGCCACCAGACCGGGCCCAAGCACAGATACGCAGTATTTT. Its protein product is CATRPGPSTDTQYF.

The chain employs TRBV11-3 and TRBJ2-7, with TRBD1 matching over 10 bases. Germline V lookup: CDR1 SGHNT, CDR2 YENEEA. The junction had 13 bases not matched to a gene; V was cut back by 3 bases and J by 5 bases. This CDR3 spans 17 amino acids. The CDR3, as DNA: TGTGCCAGCAGCTTTCTCCCACGGGACAGGGGTTCCCACGAGCAGTACTTC. It codes for CASSFLPRDRGSHEQYF. Variable domain in full (rest from reference TRBV11-3 and TRBJ2-7): EAGVVQSPRYKIIEKKQPVAFWCNPISGHNTLYWYLQNLGQGPELLIRYENEEAVDDSQLPKDRFSAERLKGVDSTLKIQPAELGDSAVYLCASSFLPRDRGSHEQYFGPGTRLTVT.

The chain joins TRBV7-9 to TRBJ1-4, with D perhaps TRBD1 (6 bases). V lost 5 bases, J lost 5 bases, and 15 bases lay in between. The CDR3 loop spans 15 amino acids. Germline CDR1 SEHNR, CDR2 FQNEAQ (reference sequence). The DNA of the CDR3 is TGTGCCAGCAGCCCGCGGACAGAAATAAATGAAAAACTGTTTTTT. This translates into CASSPRTEINEKLFF.

The chain joins TRBV2 to TRBJ2-4, with 7 bases identical to TRBD1. Germline-derived CDR1 and CDR2 are SNHLY and FYNNEI. CDR3 length equals 18 residues. V shed 3 bases and J 0 bases; nucleotides not matched to a gene: 11. This chain's CDR3 is CASSEVVGQTLAKNIQYF. CDR3 nucleotide sequence: TGTGCCAGCAGTGAGGTAGTGGGACAGACGCTAGCCAAAAACATTCAGTACTTC.